This T cell receptor beta chain was profiled in a study of cytomegalovirus exposure and HLA in healthy donors. Study-wide context: A data release that came early held around 85 million unique TCRs from HLA-typed donors. For the roughly 390 genotyped donors, over 80% fell within the Caucasian-associated ancestry cluster.

General study results and limits: TCR beta V segments were, for the most part, productive about 90% or about 30% of the time in an earlier analysis. Reportedly, TCR beta sequences accurately predicted HLA-A and HLA-B alleles in most subjects.

Vbeta (60) and Jbeta (13) primers were used in the PCR. Assay used: immunoSEQ multiplex PCR; TCRdb lists only in-frame clones, some missing. This sample carries 150,000 or so clones, 64% of them seen once, and the ten largest clones take roughly 3.1%. Regarding this clone: Antigen specificity is unknown.

The source is a woman aged 25 to 39 in good health and CMV-seropositive. The sample taken for sequencing was PBMCs.

This CDR3 is CASSYAGQGLQETQYF. CDR3 DNA sequence: TGTGCCAGCAGTTACGCGGGACAGGGTCTCCAAGAGACCCAGTACTTC. The chain carries TRBV6-5 and TRBJ2-5, with 9 bases aligning to TRBD1. Germline trimming cut 2 bases from V and 1 base from J; bases unmatched to any gene: 5. The CDR3 totals 16 residues. From germline, CDR1 is MNHEY and CDR2 SVGAGI.